The rows below give T cell receptor beta chains drawn from one sample of a study of blood T cells in healthy people across ages. A single record per CDR3 protein comes from TCRdb applying MiXCR to the 5' RACE reads. In the table there are about 1.5 million distinct CDR3 sequences, under 55% of which are singletons. Sequencing was carried out using blood. Source of these receptors: a woman between 18 and 30 years old in good health. Both conserved end residues are part of each CDR3. The D gene is left open where the match is weak. Rows may omit the clone size; those that give it use once, few, many or a size class.

cdr3_nt,cdr3_aa,v_call,clone_size,d_call,j_call
TGTGCCACCACAGCAATCGGGGGGGCAAGGGAGCAGTTCTTC,CATTAIGGAREQFF,TRBV6-2/TRBV6-3,few,TRBD2,TRBJ2-1
TGCAGCGTTGCCGGGACAGGGGGCGAGCTGTACTTC,CSVAGTGGELYF,TRBV29-1,.,TRBD1,TRBJ2-7
TGTGCCAGCGGACTCATCCGGACTAACTATGGCTACACCTTC,CASGLIRTNYGYTF,TRBV27,.,.,TRBJ1-2
TGTGCCAGCAGCGTAGTTGGGTTGGAGACCCAGTACTTC,CASSVVGLETQYF,TRBV9,few,.,TRBJ2-5
TGCAGTGCTAGAGTCCAGGGTTTCTACGAGCAGTACTTC,CSARVQGFYEQYF,TRBV20-1,.,.,TRBJ2-7
TGTGCCAGCAGTTTACAGAACAGGGGGCTTTGGTACGAGCAGTACTTC,CASSLQNRGLWYEQYF,TRBV6-6,.,TRBD1,TRBJ2-7
TGCAGCGGAGCCAGGGGTTGTGGCTACACCTTC,CSGARGCGYTF,TRBV20-1,.,.,TRBJ1-2
TGTGCCAGCAGCCCCGCCGGGACAGGTTTAGTTTATCCGTACTTC,CASSPAGTGLVYPYF,TRBV9,.,TRBD1,TRBJ2-5
TGTGCCAGCAGAAGCCGGACTAGCGGCGGGGAGCTGTTTTTT,CASRSRTSGGELFF,TRBV12-3/TRBV12-4,few,TRBD2,TRBJ2-2
TGTGCCAGCAAGACCATCCGAGAGGCTCCCTATAGCAATCAGCCCCAGCATTTT,CASKTIREAPYSNQPQHF,TRBV6-4,.,.,TRBJ1-5
TGTGCCAGCAGTTATTCGGGACGGGCGGTGAGTCAGCCCCAGCATTTT,CASSYSGRAVSQPQHF,TRBV27,.,.,TRBJ1-5
TGCAGCGCCTTAGGGGGATCGGGTGAAAAACTGTTTTTT,CSALGGSGEKLFF,TRBV29-1,few,.,TRBJ1-4
TGTGCCAGCAAGGGGGGGCGTATCTTGAGCACAGATACGCAGTATTTT,CASKGGRILSTDTQYF,TRBV6-2/TRBV6-3,.,.,TRBJ2-3
TGCAGTGCTTCCATGGCGGGTGGTCTTAATGAGCAGTACTTC,CSASMAGGLNEQYF,TRBV20-1,.,.,TRBJ2-5
TGTGCCAGCAGCGTAGGGCTAGCTCGGGATGAGCAGTTCTTC,CASSVGLARDEQFF,TRBV7-8,.,.,TRBJ2-1
TGTGCCAGCAGCTTGGTATGGGGGGGTTACGAGCAGTACTTC,CASSLVWGGYEQYF,TRBV5-5,once,TRBD2,TRBJ2-7
TGTGCCAGCAGTCCGGACGGACAGCTAGTTGGGGAGACCCAGTACTTC,CASSPDGQLVGETQYF,TRBV27,.,.,TRBJ2-5
TGCGCCAGCAGCTTGAGTCTAGCAGCCGCCAATGAGCAGTTCTTC,CASSLSLAAANEQFF,TRBV5-1,.,.,TRBJ2-1
TGCGCCAGCGCAAATCAGGGTGTTGGGGCCAACGTCCTGACTTTC,CASANQGVGANVLTF,TRBV5-1,.,.,TRBJ2-6
TGTGCCAGCAGCCTCACAGGGGGGAGTAAGGGCGAGCAGTACTTC,CASSLTGGSKGEQYF,TRBV3-1,.,TRBD1,TRBJ2-7
TGTGCCAGCAGCAAGGGACAGGTTCACACAGATACGCAGTATTTT,CASSKGQVHTDTQYF,TRBV11-2,few,TRBD1,TRBJ2-3
TGTGCCAGCAGCGTTAGCAGATTAGACCCGCCTAGGTCTGAAGCTTTCTTT,CASSVSRLDPPRSEAFF,TRBV7-2,.,.,TRBJ1-1
TGCAGCGTCGACAGGCGACAGGGGGGCTCCTACGAGCAGTACTTC,CSVDRRQGGSYEQYF,TRBV29-1,.,TRBD1,TRBJ2-7